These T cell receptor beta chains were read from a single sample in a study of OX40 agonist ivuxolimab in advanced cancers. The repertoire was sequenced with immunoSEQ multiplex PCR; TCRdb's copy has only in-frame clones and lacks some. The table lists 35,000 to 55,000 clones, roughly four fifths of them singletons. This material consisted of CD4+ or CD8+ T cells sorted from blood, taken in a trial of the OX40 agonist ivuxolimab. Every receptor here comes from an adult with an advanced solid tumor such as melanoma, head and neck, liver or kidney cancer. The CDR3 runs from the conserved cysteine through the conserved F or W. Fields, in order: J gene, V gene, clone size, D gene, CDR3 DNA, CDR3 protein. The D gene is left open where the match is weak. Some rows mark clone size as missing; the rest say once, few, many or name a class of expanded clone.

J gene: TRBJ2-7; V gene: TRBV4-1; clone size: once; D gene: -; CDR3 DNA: TGCGCCAGCAGCCAGGCTAATACAGGGTCTGGGGAGCAGTACTTC; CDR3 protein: CASSQANTGSGEQYF
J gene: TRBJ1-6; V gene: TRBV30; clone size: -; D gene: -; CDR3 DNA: TGTGCCTGGAGTGTACGGGCAGGGACCCCCCTCCACTTT; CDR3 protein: CAWSVRAGTPLHF
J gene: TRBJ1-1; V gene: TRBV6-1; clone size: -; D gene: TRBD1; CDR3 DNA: TGTGCCAGTGGACCTCCGGGACAGTGGAACACTGAAGCTTTCTTT; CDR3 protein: CASGPPGQWNTEAFF
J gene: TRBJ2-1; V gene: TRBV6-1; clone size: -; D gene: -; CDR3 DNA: TGTGCCAGCAGCAGCCTACTAGCCTCTTACAATGAGCAGTTCTTC; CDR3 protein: CASSSLLASYNEQFF
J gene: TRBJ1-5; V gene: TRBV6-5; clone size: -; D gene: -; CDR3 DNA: TGTGCCAGCAGTCCGCGGCCAGGGCAGCCCCAGCATTTT; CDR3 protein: CASSPRPGQPQHF
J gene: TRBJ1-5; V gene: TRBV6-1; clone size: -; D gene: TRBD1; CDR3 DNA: TGTGCCAGCAGGGTGACAGGGACCATCAATCAGCCCCAGCATTTT; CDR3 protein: CASRVTGTINQPQHF
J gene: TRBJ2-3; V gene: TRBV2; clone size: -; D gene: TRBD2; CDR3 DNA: TGTGCCAGCAGGAGCGGGGGGGATACGCAGTATTTT; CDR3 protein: CASRSGGDTQYF
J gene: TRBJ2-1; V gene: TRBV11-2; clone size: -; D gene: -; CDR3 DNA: TGTGCCAGCAGCTGGCACAATGAGCAGTTCTTC; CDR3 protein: CASSWHNEQFF
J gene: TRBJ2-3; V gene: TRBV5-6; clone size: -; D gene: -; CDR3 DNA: TGTGCCAGCAGGAGCTACGAAAGCACAGATACGCAGTATTTT; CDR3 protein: CASRSYESTDTQYF
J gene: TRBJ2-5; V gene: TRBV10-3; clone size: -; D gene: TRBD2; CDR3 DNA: TGTGCCATCGGGGAGGGGAAAGAGACCCAGTACTTC; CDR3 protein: CAIGEGKETQYF
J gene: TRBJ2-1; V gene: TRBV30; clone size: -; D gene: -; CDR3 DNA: TGTGCCTGGAGTGAGGGGAGCTCCTACAATGAGCAGTTCTTC; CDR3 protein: CAWSEGSSYNEQFF
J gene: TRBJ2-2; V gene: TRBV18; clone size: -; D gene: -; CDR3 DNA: TGTGCCAGCTCACCCAGTGTACCCACGAACACCGGGGAGCTGTTTTTT; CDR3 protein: CASSPSVPTNTGELFF
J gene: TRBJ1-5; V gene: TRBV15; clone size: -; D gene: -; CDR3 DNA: TGTGCCACCAGCAGAGATTCGGGGGAACCCCAGCATTTT; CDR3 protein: CATSRDSGEPQHF
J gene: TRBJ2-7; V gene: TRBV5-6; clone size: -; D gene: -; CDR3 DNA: TGTGCCAGCAGCTTTACCTACGAGCAGTACTTC; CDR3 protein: CASSFTYEQYF
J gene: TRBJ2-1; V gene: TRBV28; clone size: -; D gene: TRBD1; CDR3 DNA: TGTGCCAGCAGTACCCATGGACAGGGGGTAAACAATGAGCAGTTCTTC; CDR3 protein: CASSTHGQGVNNEQFF
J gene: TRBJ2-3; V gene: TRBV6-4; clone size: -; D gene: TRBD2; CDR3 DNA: TGTGCCAGCAGTGTGGAACTAGCGGGAAGTACAGATACGCAGTATTTT; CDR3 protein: CASSVELAGSTDTQYF
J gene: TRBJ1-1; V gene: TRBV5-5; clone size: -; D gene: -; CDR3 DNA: TGTGCCAGCAGGCTAGGGGGGACATCCATGAACACTGAAGCTTTCTTT; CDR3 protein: CASRLGGTSMNTEAFF
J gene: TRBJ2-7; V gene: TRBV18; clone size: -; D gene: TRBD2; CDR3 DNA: TGTGCCAGCTCACCGAGCGGGGTGAACGAGCAGTACTTC; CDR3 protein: CASSPSGVNEQYF
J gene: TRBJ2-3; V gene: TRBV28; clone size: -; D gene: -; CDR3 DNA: TGTGCCAGCAGTTCGGGCACAATCTCAGATACGCAGTATTTT; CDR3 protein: CASSSGTISDTQYF
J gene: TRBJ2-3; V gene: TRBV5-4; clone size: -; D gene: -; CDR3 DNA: TGTGCCAGCAGCTTGGGACCCGCCATATCCACAGATACGCAGTATTTT; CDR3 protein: CASSLGPAISTDTQYF
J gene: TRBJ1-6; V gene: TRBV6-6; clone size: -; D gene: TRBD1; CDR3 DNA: TGTGCCAGCAGCAACACGGCGGACAGGGGGCGGTCCCTCCACTTT; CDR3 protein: CASSNTADRGRSLHF
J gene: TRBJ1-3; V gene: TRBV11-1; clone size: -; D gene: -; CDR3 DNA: TGTGCCAGCAGCCCGCAGAACTCTGGAAACACCATATATTTT; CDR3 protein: CASSPQNSGNTIYF
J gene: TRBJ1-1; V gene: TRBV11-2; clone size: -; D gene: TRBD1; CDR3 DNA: TGTGCCAGCAGAAGACAGGGGAGGCCTGAAGCTTTCTTT; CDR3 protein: CASRRQGRPEAFF
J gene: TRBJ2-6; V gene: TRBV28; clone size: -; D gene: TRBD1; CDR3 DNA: TGTGCCAGCAGTCCACAGGGGGCAAGCTCTGGGGCCAACGTCCTGACTTTC; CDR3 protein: CASSPQGASSGANVLTF
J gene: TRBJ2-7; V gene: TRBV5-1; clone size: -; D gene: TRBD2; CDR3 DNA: TGCGCCAGCCGAGCCGGGACTACTACCTCCTACGAGCAGTACTTC; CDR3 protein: CASRAGTTTSYEQYF
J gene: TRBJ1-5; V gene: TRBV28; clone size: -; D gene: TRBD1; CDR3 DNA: TGTGCCAGCAGTCGGCCAGGGGGCCCCAATCAGCCCCAGCATTTT; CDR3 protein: CASSRPGGPNQPQHF
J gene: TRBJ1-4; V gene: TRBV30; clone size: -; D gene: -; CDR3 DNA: TGTGCCTGGAGTGTACTAGGAGTTCCTGAAAAACTGTTTTTT; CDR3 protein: CAWSVLGVPEKLFF
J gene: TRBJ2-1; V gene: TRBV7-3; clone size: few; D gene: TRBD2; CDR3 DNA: TGTGCCAGCAGCCGCTTAATGGGACTAGCGGGAGGGCCGATAGGTTATGAGCAGTTCTTC; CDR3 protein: CASSRLMGLAGGPIGYEQFF
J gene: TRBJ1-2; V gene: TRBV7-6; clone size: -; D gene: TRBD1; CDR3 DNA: TGTGCCAGCAGTCCAGGGACAGGCGTGGGCTACACCTTC; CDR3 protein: CASSPGTGVGYTF
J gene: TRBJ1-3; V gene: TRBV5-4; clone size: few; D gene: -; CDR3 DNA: TGTGCCAGCAGCTTGTCCGGGGTAGGCGGAAACACCATATATTTT; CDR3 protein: CASSLSGVGGNTIYF